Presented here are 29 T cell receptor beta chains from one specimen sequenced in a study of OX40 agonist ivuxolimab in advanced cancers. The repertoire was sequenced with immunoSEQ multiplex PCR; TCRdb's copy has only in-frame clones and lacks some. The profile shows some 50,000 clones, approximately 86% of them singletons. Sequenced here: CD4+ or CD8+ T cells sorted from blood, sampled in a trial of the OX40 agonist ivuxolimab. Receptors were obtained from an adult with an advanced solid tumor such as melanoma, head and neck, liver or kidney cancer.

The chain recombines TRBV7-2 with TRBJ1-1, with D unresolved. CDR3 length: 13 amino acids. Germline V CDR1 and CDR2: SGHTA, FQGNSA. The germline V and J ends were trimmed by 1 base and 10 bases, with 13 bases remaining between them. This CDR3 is CASSLEASLGAFF. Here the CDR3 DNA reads TGTGCCAGCAGCTTAGAAGCGTCTCTCGGAGCTTTCTTT.

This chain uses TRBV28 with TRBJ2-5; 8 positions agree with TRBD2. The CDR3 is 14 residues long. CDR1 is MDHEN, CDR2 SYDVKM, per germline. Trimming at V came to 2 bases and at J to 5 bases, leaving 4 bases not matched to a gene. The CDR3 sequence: CASSLGRGGETQYF. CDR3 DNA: TGTGCCAGCAGTTTAGGTCGGGGGGGGGAGACCCAGTACTTC.

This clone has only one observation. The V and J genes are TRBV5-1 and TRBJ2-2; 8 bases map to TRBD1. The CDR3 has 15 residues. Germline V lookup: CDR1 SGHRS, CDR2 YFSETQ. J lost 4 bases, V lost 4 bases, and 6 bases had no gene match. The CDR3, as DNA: TGCGCCAGCAGCACCAGGGGGCGGGCCACCGGGGAGCTGTTTTTT. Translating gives CASSTRGRATGELFF.

CDR3 sequence reads: CASRETDRAEQYF. The CDR3 nucleotides are TGTGCCAGCAGAGAAACGGACAGGGCCGAGCAGTACTTC. The chain recombines TRBV2 with TRBJ2-7; 8 bases line up with TRBD1. This CDR3 spans 13 amino acids. V lost 6 bases, J lost 6 bases, and 7 bases stayed unmatched. Germline CDR1 and CDR2: SNHLY and FYNNEI.

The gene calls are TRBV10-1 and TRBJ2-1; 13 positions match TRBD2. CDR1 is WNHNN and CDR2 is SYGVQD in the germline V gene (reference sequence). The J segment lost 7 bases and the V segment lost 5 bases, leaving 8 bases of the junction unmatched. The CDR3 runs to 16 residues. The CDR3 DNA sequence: TGCGCCAGCAGTTGGACTAGCGGGAGTAAAGGGAATGAGCAGTTCTTC. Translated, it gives CASSWTSGSKGNEQFF.

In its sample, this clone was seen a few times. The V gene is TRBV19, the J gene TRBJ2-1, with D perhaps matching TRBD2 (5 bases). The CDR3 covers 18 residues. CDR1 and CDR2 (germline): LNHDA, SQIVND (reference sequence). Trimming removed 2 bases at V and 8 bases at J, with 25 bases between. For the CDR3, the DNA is TGTGCCAGTAGTATAATAAACCCCGGGATCACTTTTGTCGATGAGCAGTTCTTC. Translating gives CASSIINPGITFVDEQFF.

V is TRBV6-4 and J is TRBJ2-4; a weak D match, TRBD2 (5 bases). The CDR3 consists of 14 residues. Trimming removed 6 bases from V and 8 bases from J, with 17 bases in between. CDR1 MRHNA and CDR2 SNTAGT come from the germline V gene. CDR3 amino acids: CASSLTYGVDIQYF. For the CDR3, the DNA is TGTGCCAGCAGCCTGACCTACGGGGTGGACATTCAGTACTTC.

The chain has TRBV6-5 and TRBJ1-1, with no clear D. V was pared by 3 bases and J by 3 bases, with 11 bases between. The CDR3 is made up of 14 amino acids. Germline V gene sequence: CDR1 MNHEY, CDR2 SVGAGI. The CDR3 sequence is CASSYGGVDTEAFF. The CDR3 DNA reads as TGTGCCAGCAGTTATGGCGGGGTCGACACTGAAGCTTTCTTT.

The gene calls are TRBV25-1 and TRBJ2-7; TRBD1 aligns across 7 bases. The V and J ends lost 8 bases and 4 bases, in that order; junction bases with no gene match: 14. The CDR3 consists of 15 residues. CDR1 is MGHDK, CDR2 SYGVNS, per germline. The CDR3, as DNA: TGTGCCAGCTCACCTTCTAACAGGGGCTCTTACGAGCAGTACTTC. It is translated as CASSPSNRGSYEQYF.

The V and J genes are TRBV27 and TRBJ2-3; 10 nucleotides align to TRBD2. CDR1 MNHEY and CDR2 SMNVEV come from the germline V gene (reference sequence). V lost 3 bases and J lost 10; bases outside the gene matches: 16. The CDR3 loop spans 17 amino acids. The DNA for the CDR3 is TGTGCCAGCAGTTTGGCCGGGACTAGCGTCCCAATCAGGTCGCAGTATTTT. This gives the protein CASSLAGTSVPIRSQYF.

The CDR3 loop is CASSQDFWGEQYF. The CDR3 DNA follows: TGTGCCAGCAGCCAAGATTTTTGGGGCGAGCAGTACTTC. The chain carries TRBV14 and TRBJ2-7; D remains unclear. Germline CDR1 reads SGHDN; CDR2 reads FVKESK. The CDR3 extends over 13 amino acids. Trimming took 0 bases from V and 6 from J, leaving 9 bases between them.

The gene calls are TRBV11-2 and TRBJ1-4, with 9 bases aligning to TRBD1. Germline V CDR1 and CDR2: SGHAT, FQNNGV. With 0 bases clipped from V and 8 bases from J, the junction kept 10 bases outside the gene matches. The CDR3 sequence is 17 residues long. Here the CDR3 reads CASSLDRIRTGDEKLFF. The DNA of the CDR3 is TGTGCCAGCAGCTTAGATCGAATTAGGACAGGGGACGAAAAACTGTTTTTT.

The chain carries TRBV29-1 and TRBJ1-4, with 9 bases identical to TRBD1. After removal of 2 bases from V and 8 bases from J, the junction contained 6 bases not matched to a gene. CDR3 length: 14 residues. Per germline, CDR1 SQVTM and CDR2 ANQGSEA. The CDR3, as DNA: TGCAGCGTTGAAACAGGGGGCACTCGCGAAAAACTGTTTTTT. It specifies CSVETGGTREKLFF.

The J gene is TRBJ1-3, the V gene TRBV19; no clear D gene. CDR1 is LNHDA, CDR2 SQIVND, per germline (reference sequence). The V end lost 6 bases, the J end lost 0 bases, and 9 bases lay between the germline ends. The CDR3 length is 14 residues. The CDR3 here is CASRAEISGNTIYF. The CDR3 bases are TGTGCCAGTAGGGCGGAGATCTCTGGAAACACCATATATTTT.

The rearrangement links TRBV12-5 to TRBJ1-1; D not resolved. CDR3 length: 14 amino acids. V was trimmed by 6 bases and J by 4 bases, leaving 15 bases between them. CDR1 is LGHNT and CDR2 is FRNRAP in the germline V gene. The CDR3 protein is CASGSEKRGTEAFF. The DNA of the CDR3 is TGTGCTAGTGGCTCCGAGAAACGGGGCACTGAAGCTTTCTTT.

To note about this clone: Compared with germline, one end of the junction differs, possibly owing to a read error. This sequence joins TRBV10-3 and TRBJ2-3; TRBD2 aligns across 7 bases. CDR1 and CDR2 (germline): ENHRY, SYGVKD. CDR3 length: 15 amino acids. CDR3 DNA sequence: TGTGCCATCAGTGAGTCCGGGGTTCCCGGGACCGGGAGGAATTTT. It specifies CAISESGVPGTGRNF.

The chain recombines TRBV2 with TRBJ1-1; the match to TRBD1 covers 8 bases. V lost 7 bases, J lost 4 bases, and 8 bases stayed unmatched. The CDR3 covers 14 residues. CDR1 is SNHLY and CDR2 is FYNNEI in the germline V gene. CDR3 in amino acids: CASNGQGVTTEAFF. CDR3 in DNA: TGTGCCAGCAACGGACAGGGCGTGACCACTGAAGCTTTCTTT.

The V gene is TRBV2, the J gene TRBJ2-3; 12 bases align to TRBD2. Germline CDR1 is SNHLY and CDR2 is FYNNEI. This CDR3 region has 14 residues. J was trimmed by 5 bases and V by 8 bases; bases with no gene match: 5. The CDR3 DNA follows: TGTGCCAGCCCCCTAGCGGGAGGGGTAGATACGCAGTATTTT. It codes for CASPLAGGVDTQYF.

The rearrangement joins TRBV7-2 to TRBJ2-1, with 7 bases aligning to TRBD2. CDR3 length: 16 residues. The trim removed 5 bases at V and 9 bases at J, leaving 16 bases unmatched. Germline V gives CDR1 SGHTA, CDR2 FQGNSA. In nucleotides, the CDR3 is TGTGCCAGCAGCAAGAGTGGTAGCGGGCTGATGGGTGAGCAGTTCTTC. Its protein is CASSKSGSGLMGEQFF. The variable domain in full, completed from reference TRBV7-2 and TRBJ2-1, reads GAGVSQSPSNKVTEKGKDVELRCDPISGHTALYWYRQSLGQGLEFLIYFQGNSAPDKSGLPSDRFSAERTGGSVSTLTIQRTQQEDSAVYLCASSKSGSGLMGEQFFGPGTRLTVL.

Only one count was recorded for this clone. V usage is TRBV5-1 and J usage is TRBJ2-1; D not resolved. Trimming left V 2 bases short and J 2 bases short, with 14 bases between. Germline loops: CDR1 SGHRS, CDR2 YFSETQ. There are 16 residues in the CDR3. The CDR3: CASSLGERYTYNEQFF. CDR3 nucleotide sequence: TGCGCCAGCAGCTTAGGTGAGCGATACACCTACAATGAGCAGTTCTTC.

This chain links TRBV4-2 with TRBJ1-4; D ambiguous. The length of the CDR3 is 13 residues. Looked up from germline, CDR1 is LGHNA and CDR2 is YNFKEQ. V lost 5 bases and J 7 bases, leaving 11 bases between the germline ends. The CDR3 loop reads CASSTRPAEKLFF. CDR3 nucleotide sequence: TGTGCCAGCAGCACCAGACCTGCTGAAAAACTGTTTTTT.

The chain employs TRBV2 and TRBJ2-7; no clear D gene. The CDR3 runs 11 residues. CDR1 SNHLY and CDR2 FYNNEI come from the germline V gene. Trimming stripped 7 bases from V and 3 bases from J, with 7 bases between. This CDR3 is CASTKDYEQYF. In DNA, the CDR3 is TGTGCCAGCACGAAGGACTACGAGCAGTACTTC. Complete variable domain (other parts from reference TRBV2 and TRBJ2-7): EPEVTQTPSHQVTQMGQEVILRCVPISNHLYFYWYRQILGQKVEFLVSFYNNEISEKSEIFDDQFSVERPDGSNFTLKIRSTKLEDSAMYFCASTKDYEQYFGPGTRLTVT.

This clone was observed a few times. CDR3 loop: CASSQANRWQGDQPQHF. The CDR3 nucleotides read TGTGCCAGCAGCCAAGCGAATAGATGGCAGGGAGATCAGCCCCAGCATTTT. The chain uses TRBV4-2 and TRBJ1-5; a possible D gene is TRBD1 (5 bases). The germline V gene encodes CDR1 LGHNA and CDR2 YNFKEQ. V was shortened by 1 base and J by 5 bases, with 18 bases between the two germline ends. The CDR3 is 17 residues long.

CDR3 loop: CASSNSGGRYF. For the CDR3, the DNA is TGTGCCAGCAGTAATAGCGGGGGCCGGTACTTC. The V and J genes are TRBV25-1 and TRBJ2-7; 9 bases are a match to TRBD2. The V and J ends lost 5 bases and 12 bases, in that order; junction bases with no gene match: 5. The germline V gene has CDR1 MGHDK and CDR2 SYGVNS. CDR3 length: 11 residues.

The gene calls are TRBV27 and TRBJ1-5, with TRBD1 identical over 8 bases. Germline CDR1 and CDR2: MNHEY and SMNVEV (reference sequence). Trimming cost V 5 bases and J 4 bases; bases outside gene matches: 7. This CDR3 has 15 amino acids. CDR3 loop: CASSHQWTGNQPQHF. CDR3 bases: TGTGCCAGCAGTCACCAGTGGACAGGGAATCAGCCCCAGCATTTT.

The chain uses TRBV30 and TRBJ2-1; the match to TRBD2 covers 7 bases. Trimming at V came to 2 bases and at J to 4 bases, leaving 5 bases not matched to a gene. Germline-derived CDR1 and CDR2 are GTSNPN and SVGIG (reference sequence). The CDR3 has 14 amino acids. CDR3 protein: CAWSFLAVYNEQFF. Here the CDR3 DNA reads TGTGCCTGGAGTTTCCTAGCGGTATACAATGAGCAGTTCTTC.

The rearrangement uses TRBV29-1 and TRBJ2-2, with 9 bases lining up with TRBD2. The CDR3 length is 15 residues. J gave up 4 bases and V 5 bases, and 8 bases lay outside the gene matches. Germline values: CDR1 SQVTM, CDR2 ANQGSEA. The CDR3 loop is CSVLAGGPSTGELFF. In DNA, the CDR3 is TGCAGCGTTCTTGCGGGAGGGCCCTCCACCGGGGAGCTGTTTTTT.

Here the CDR3 DNA reads TGTGCCAGTAGTCCCCACCCGGCTAGCGGGAGCTTCACAGATACGCAGTATTTT. This gives the protein CASSPHPASGSFTDTQYF. The genes are TRBV19 and TRBJ2-3, with 10 bases fitting TRBD2. V dropped 5 bases and J dropped 2; count of bases not matched to a gene: 13. The CDR3 is 18 residues long. CDR1 and CDR2 (germline): LNHDA, SQIVND (reference sequence).

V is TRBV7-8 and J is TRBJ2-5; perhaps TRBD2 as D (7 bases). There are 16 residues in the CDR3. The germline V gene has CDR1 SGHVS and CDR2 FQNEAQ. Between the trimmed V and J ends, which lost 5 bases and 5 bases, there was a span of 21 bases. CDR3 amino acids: CASSALAGLGGETQYF. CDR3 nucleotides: TGTGCCAGCAGCGCATTAGCGGGTTTAGGGGGGGAGACCCAGTACTTC. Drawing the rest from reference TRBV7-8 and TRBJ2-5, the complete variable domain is GAGVSQSPRYKVAKRGQDVALRCDPISGHVSLFWYQQALGQGPEFLTYFQNEAQLDKSGLPSDRFFAERPEGSVSTLKIQRTQQEDSAVYLCASSALAGLGGETQYFGPGTRLLVL.